This entry lists 22 T cell receptor beta chains sequenced from one sample in a study of blood T cell repertoires in COVID-19 (dated by TCRdb to 2018 to 2021). The receptor library was made with the immunoSEQ multiplex PCR assay. Not all clones reach the TCRdb copy of this immuneACCESS table, which keeps in-frame sequences only. Checked studies attribute under half of the gap to unresolved V genes and leave the rest unexplained. The sample yields some 180,000 clones; 76% were counted once. The top ten hold around 7.9% of the sample. The specimen sequenced was peripheral blood. Source of these receptors: a woman in her forties or fifties with active or convalescent COVID-19.

Only a few counts were recorded for this clone. This chain links TRBV2 with TRBJ1-6; tentatively, D is TRBD1 (6 bases). CDR3 length equals 13 residues. The ends were cut back, 6 bases at V and 8 bases at J, with 11 bases in the middle. CDR1 and CDR2 (germline): SNHLY, FYNNEI. CDR3 DNA: TGTGCCAGCAGGAGGGACACCGATTCACCCCTCCACTTT. It specifies CASRRDTDSPLHF.

The rearrangement links TRBV2 to TRBJ2-3; D perhaps matches TRBD1 (6 bases). Germline CDR1 reads SNHLY; CDR2 reads FYNNEI. V lost 4 bases, J lost 1 base, and 12 bases lay in between. This CDR3 region has 15 residues. The CDR3 DNA sequence: TGTGCCAGCAGTGTCAACAACAGGGGCACAGATACGCAGTATTTT. Its protein product is CASSVNNRGTDTQYF.

J is TRBJ2-7 and V is TRBV10-3; TRBD1 matches at 9 bases. V lost 4 bases, J lost 7 bases, and 11 bases stayed unmatched. Germline CDR1 and CDR2: ENHRY and SYGVKD. This CDR3 region has 15 residues. The CDR3 sequence: CAISVAGTGNIEQYF. In DNA form, the CDR3 reads TGTGCCATCAGTGTAGCCGGGACAGGGAATATAGAGCAGTACTTC.

The CDR3 DNA reads as TGTGCCACCAGCAGAGATTATGGGGGGACAGGGGGAAACACTGAAGCTTTCTTT. Translation: CATSRDYGGTGGNTEAFF. This rearrangement joins TRBV15 to TRBJ1-1, with 11 bases matching TRBD1. The germline CDR1 and CDR2 sequences are LNHNV and YYDKDF (reference sequence). After removal of 0 bases from V and 2 bases from J, the junction contained 8 bases not matched to a gene. This CDR3 is built from 18 residues.

The chain recombines TRBV2 with TRBJ2-7, with 9 bases matching TRBD2. V shed 8 bases, J shed 2 bases, and the junction held 4 bases outside the gene matches. The CDR3 is made up of 13 amino acids. Germline V gene lookup returns CDR1 SNHLY and CDR2 FYNNEI. CDR3 residues: CASWTSAAYEQYF. The CDR3 DNA is TGTGCCAGCTGGACTAGCGCTGCCTACGAGCAGTACTTC.

The chain joins TRBV5-5 to TRBJ2-7; D ambiguous. CDR1 is SGHKS and CDR2 is YYEKEE in the germline V gene (reference sequence). This CDR3 contains 13 residues. V was clipped by 0 bases and J by 3 bases, with 7 bases between them. CDR3 region: CASSLDSIYEQYF. DNA for the CDR3: TGTGCCAGCAGCTTGGACAGTATCTACGAGCAGTACTTC.

The CDR3 is CASSLGTPGDEQYF. The CDR3 coding sequence is TGTGCCAGCAGCTTGGGGACACCGGGTGACGAGCAGTACTTC. The rearrangement links TRBV7-2 to TRBJ2-7; D might be TRBD1 (6 bases). V lost 3 bases to trimming and J lost 5 bases, with 14 bases between them. This CDR3 is 14 amino acids long. CDR1 is SGHTA and CDR2 is FQGNSA in the germline V gene.

This sequence joins TRBV7-8 and TRBJ1-1; TRBD1 might be the D (5 bases). The V gene's germline CDR1 is SGHVS and CDR2 FQNEAQ. There are 13 residues in the CDR3. V lost 7 bases and J 2 bases, leaving 11 bases between the germline ends. The CDR3 DNA is TGTGCCAGCAAGTTTGGACATAACACTGAAGCTTTCTTT. Protein product: CASKFGHNTEAFF.

Notes on this clone: The same CDR3 also results from other DNA sequences found in this sample. V is TRBV5-4 and J is TRBJ2-7; 7 bases line up with TRBD1. This CDR3 comprises 13 residues. From germline, CDR1 is SGHNT and CDR2 YYREEE (reference sequence). Trimming at V came to 4 bases and at J to 7 bases, leaving 8 bases not matched to a gene. CDR3 DNA: TGTGCCAGCAGCCGAGATTACAGGGGAGAGCAGTACTTC. Its protein product is CASSRDYRGEQYF.

The gene calls are TRBV30 and TRBJ2-1; TRBD2 matches at 10 bases. Losses at the gene ends were 5 bases for V and 6 bases for J; bases not matched to a gene: 10. Germline V gene data show CDR1 as GTSNPN and CDR2 as SVGIG (reference sequence). The CDR3 runs to 15 residues. The CDR3 DNA reads TGTGCCTGGGAACGTCTAGCGGGAGATGGCAATGAGCAGTTCTTC. Its protein product is CAWERLAGDGNEQFF.

The chain links TRBV27 to TRBJ1-1; 9 nucleotides agree with TRBD1. Germline V lookup: CDR1 MNHEY, CDR2 SMNVEV (reference sequence). The CDR3 extends over 14 amino acids. Trimming cost V 6 bases and J 4 bases; bases outside gene matches: 6. CDR3 coding DNA: TGTGCCAGCAGCCGGGACAGGGCGGGCACTGAAGCTTTCTTT. Translated: CASSRDRAGTEAFF.

As concerns this clone: In the same sample, other DNA sequences code for this CDR3. This chain uses TRBV19 with TRBJ1-1; TRBD1 aligns across 10 bases. The CDR3 length is 14 residues. With V trimmed by 5 bases and J by 1 base, 1 base remained unmatched. Germline V CDR1 and CDR2: LNHDA, SQIVND (reference sequence). The CDR3 loop is CASSRDRGNTEAFF. The CDR3 DNA reads TGTGCCAGTAGTCGGGACAGGGGGAACACTGAAGCTTTCTTT.

The chain has TRBV4-1 and TRBJ1-3; D might be TRBD1 (6 bases). V gave up 3 bases and J gave up 1 base, with 13 bases separating them. Germline assignment: CDR1 MGHRA and CDR2 YSYEKL. The CDR3 length is 16 residues. CDR3 nucleotides: TGCGCCAGCAGCCACCACAGGGACCCTTCTGGAAACACCATATATTTT. This gives the protein CASSHHRDPSGNTIYF.

This clone was found a few times. Other DNA sequences in this specimen translate into the identical CDR3. This CDR3 is CASSPSSYEQYF. The CDR3 coding sequence is TGTGCCAGCTCACCATCCAGCTACGAGCAGTACTTC. The gene calls are TRBV18 and TRBJ2-7; D gene unclear. With 2 bases removed from V and 3 bases from J, the gap between germline ends came to 5 bases. This CDR3 comprises 12 residues. Germline CDR1 KGHSH, CDR2 LQKENI.

V usage is TRBV30 and J usage is TRBJ2-1; TRBD1 matches 7 bases. In germline, CDR1 is GTSNPN, CDR2 SVGIG (reference sequence). There are 17 residues in the CDR3. The V segment lost 2 bases and the J segment 0 bases; nucleotides outside the gene matches: 10. DNA of the CDR3: TGTGCCTGGAGTCCTTGGACAGGTTTGAGCTCCTACAATGAGCAGTTCTTC. Its translation is CAWSPWTGLSSYNEQFF. Drawing the rest from reference TRBV30 and TRBJ2-1, the complete variable domain is SQTIHQWPATLVQPVGSPLSLECTVEGTSNPNLYWYRQAAGRGLQLLFYSVGIGQISSEVPQNLSASRPQDRQFILSSKKLLLSDSGFYLCAWSPWTGLSSYNEQFFGPGTRLTVL.

This clone was detected only a few times. The chain carries TRBV7-8 and TRBJ2-2; D may be TRBD2 (6 bases). The V end lost 5 bases, the J end lost 4 bases, and 20 bases lay between the germline ends. Germline-derived CDR1 and CDR2 are SGHVS and FQNEAQ. The CDR3 runs to 17 residues. The CDR3 DNA is TGTGCCAGCAGCCCCCTGGGGAGGAGGGTTGGCACCGGGGAGCTGTTTTTT. This translates into CASSPLGRRVGTGELFF.

V is TRBV19 and J is TRBJ1-5, with D maybe TRBD1 (5 bases). Germline lookup yields CDR1 LNHDA and CDR2 SQIVND (reference sequence). Trimming left V 8 bases short and J 7 bases short, with 24 bases between. The CDR3 spans 16 residues. The DNA for the CDR3 is TGTGCCAGTCTAAGACGGTCATTGCGGGGGGAACAGCCCCAGCATTTT. Its translation is CASLRRSLRGEQPQHF.

The gene calls are TRBV9 and TRBJ2-3, with a tentative D call TRBD2 (5 bases). The CDR3 totals 15 residues. Germline CDR1 reads SGDLS; CDR2 reads YYNGEE. The germline V and J ends were trimmed by 7 bases and 4 bases, with 19 bases remaining between them. The DNA of the CDR3 is TGTGCCAGCGGCGGTCCGGGCGCGGGCCCAGATACGCAGTATTTT. It is translated as CASGGPGAGPDTQYF.

The chain recombines TRBV4-1 with TRBJ2-3, with D maybe TRBD2 (6 bases). Trimming removed 2 bases at V and 6 bases at J, with 21 bases between. CDR3 length: 17 residues. CDR1 is MGHRA, CDR2 YSYEKL, per germline. The CDR3 region is CASSQPPAGRRPDTQYF. The CDR3 DNA reads as TGCGCCAGCAGCCAACCTCCGGCAGGGAGGCGCCCGGATACGCAGTATTTT.

This chain uses TRBV4-2 with TRBJ2-7; possible D gene TRBD1, 6 bases. This CDR3 region has 16 residues. The V end was cut by 0 bases, the J end by 4 bases, with 16 bases between. The germline V gene encodes CDR1 LGHNA and CDR2 YNFKEQ. CDR3 sequence (DNA): TGTGCCAGCAGCCAAGATCCGATTGACAGGAGGTACGAGCAGTACTTC. Protein product: CASSQDPIDRRYEQYF.

CDR3 residues: CATSRDPPGQTTSYEQYF. CDR3 bases: TGTGCCACCAGCAGAGATCCCCCGGGACAGACAACTTCCTACGAGCAGTACTTC. The chain links TRBV15 to TRBJ2-7; 7 bases line up with TRBD1. The junction had 12 bases not matched to a gene; V was cut back by 0 bases and J by 1 base. This CDR3 region has 18 residues. Germline V lookup: CDR1 LNHNV, CDR2 YYDKDF (reference sequence).

This clone showed up just once. The chain employs TRBV3-1 (or the pseudogene TRBV3-2) and TRBJ2-1, with 10 nucleotides matching TRBD2. The CDR3 consists of 16 residues. V was pared by 4 bases and J by 4 bases, with 7 bases of the junction left unmatched. Per the germline V gene, CDR1 is LGHDT and CDR2 is YNNKEL (reference sequence). The chain's CDR3 is CASSRHSGGLYNEQFF. CDR3 nucleotides: TGTGCCAGCAGCCGGCATAGCGGGGGGCTTTACAATGAGCAGTTCTTC.